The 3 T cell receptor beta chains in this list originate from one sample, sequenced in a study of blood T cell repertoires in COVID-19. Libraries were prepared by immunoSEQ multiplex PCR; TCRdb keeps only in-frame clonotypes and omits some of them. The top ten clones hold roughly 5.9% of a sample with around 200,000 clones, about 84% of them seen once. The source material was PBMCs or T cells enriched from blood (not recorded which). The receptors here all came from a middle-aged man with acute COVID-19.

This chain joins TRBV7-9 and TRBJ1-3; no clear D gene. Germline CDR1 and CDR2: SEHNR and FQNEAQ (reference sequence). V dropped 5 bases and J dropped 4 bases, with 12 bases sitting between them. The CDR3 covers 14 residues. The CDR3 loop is CASSEMRLGNTIYF. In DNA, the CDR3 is TGTGCCAGCAGCGAAATGCGGTTAGGAAACACCATATATTTT.

This CDR3 reads CSPGASGEDTQYF. The CDR3 bases are TGCAGCCCGGGCGCCAGCGGGGAAGATACGCAGTATTTT. The V gene is TRBV29-1, the J gene TRBJ2-3, with 7 positions matching TRBD2. The CDR3 extends over 13 amino acids. V shed 8 bases, J shed 5 bases, and the junction held 10 bases outside the gene matches. CDR1 SQVTM and CDR2 ANQGSEA come from the germline V gene.

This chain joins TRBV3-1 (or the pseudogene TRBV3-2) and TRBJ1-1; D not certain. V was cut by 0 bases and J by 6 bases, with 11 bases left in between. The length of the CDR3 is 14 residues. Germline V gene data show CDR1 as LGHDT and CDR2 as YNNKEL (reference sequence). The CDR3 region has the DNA TGTGCCAGCAGCCAAGATCTCCAATCGGCTGAAGCTTTCTTT. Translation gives CASSQDLQSAEAFF.